These 18 T cell receptor beta chains were sequenced from one sample in a study of T cells after yellow fever vaccination. Via MiXCR, TCRdb re-called the 5' RACE reads, giving one row per CDR3 protein. Found here are hundreds of thousands of distinct CDR3 sequences, 9% to 15% of them singletons; the top ten hold under 15%. The source was PBMCs, collected on the day of the yellow fever booster vaccination. Receptors originate from a man aged 25-45 years who received the YFV17D yellow fever vaccine.

A few counts support this clonotype. A read error may account for a junction end that differs from germline. The genes are TRBV30 and TRBJ1-5, with 7 bases that match TRBD1. This CDR3 is built from 14 residues. Germline lookup yields CDR1 GTSNPN and CDR2 SVGIG (reference sequence). CDR3 sequence: CAWSFLGGKQPQHF. CDR3 bases: TGTGCCTGGAGCTTCCTAGGGGGCAAGCAGCCCCAGCATTTT. The whole variable domain, filled in from reference TRBV30 and TRBJ1-5, reads SQTIHQWPATLVQPVGSPLSLECTVEGTSNPNLYWYRQAAGRGLQLLFYSVGIGQISSEVPQNLSASRPQDRQFILSSKKLLLSDSGFYLCAWSFLGGKQPQHFGDGTRLSIL.

This rearrangement joins TRBV7-2 to TRBJ2-3; weak D call: TRBD1 (6 bases). Germline CDR1 is SGHTA and CDR2 is FQGNSA. The CDR3 totals 15 residues. V lost 4 bases and J lost 2, with 13 bases in between. For the CDR3, the DNA is TGTGCCAGCAGCTCGACAGGTTACCTCACAGATACGCAGTATTTT. This gives the protein CASSSTGYLTDTQYF.

This chain joins TRBV29-1 and TRBJ1-2; TRBD1 aligns across 9 bases. Germline assignment: CDR1 SQVTM and CDR2 ANQGSEA. The V segment lost 2 bases and the J segment 5 bases; nucleotides outside the gene matches: 12. CDR3 length equals 16 residues. The CDR3 here is CSVECGTGREVYGYTF. For the CDR3, the DNA is TGCAGCGTTGAATGCGGGACAGGGAGGGAAGTATATGGCTACACCTTC.

This chain connects TRBV12-3 or TRBV12-4 to TRBJ2-7; TRBD2 matches 8 bases. V gave up 5 bases and J gave up 2 bases; unmatched junction bases: 8. This CDR3 has 15 amino acids. CDR3 sequence reads: CASSRSGSSPYEQYF. The CDR3 DNA is TGTGCCAGCAGTCGAAGCGGGAGTAGCCCCTACGAGCAGTACTTC.

This clonotype showed up just a few times. J is TRBJ2-1 and V is TRBV19; TRBD2 matches 8 bases. The CDR3 spans 16 residues. Trimming removed 4 bases from V and 9 bases from J; junction bases left unmatched: 14. Germline lookup yields CDR1 LNHDA and CDR2 SQIVND (reference sequence). This CDR3 reads CASSTLLAGARSEQFF. CDR3 nucleotides: TGTGCCAGTAGTACTCTTCTAGCGGGCGCCCGTAGTGAGCAGTTCTTC.

The J gene is TRBJ2-2, the V gene TRBV11-2; 15 nucleotides align to TRBD2. Germline V gene data show CDR1 as SGHAT and CDR2 as FQNNGV. The CDR3 consists of 18 residues. V lost 5 bases to trimming and J lost 4 bases; unmatched junction nucleotides: 8. The CDR3 DNA reads as TGTGCCAGCAGCCTAACTAGGGGACTAGCGGGAGGCACCGGGGAGCTGTTTTTT. It encodes CASSLTRGLAGGTGELFF. The whole variable domain, filled in from reference TRBV11-2 and TRBJ2-2, reads EAGVAQSPRYKIIEKRQSVAFWCNPISGHATLYWYQQILGQGPKLLIQFQNNGVVDDSQLPKDRFSAERLKGVDSTLKIQPAKLEDSAVYLCASSLTRGLAGGTGELFFGEGSRLTVL.

V and J are TRBV7-2 and TRBJ1-2; D ambiguous. The CDR3 extends over 11 amino acids. With 5 bases removed from V and 7 bases from J, the gap between germline ends came to 8 bases. The V gene's germline CDR1 is SGHTA and CDR2 FQGNSA. CDR3 amino acids: CASSLGSGYTF. CDR3 sequence (DNA): TGTGCCAGCAGCCTTGGATCTGGCTACACCTTC.

The rearrangement joins TRBV12-3 or TRBV12-4 to TRBJ1-1; D might be TRBD1 (6 bases). The germline V and J ends were trimmed by 2 bases and 3 bases, with 13 bases remaining between them. This CDR3 is 15 amino acids long. The CDR3 spells CASSLIAGEDTEAFF. For the CDR3, the DNA is TGTGCCAGCAGTTTAATTGCAGGGGAGGACACTGAAGCTTTCTTT.

This sequence joins TRBV9 and TRBJ2-7; D is uncertain. Germline V lookup: CDR1 SGDLS, CDR2 YYNGEE. The CDR3 loop spans 15 amino acids. V lost 1 base and J 3 bases, leaving 14 bases between the germline ends. The CDR3 DNA is TGTGCCAGCAGCGTAAATCTCGAAAGGCACTACGAGCAGTACTTC. The encoded protein is CASSVNLERHYEQYF.

This clonotype was counted ten times or more. The chain carries TRBV7-2 and TRBJ2-5, with TRBD2 identical over 9 bases. This CDR3 has 16 amino acids. The germline gives CDR1 SGHTA, CDR2 FQGNSA. Trimming took 3 bases from V and 2 from J; bases not matched to a gene: 7. CDR3 sequence (DNA): TGTGCCAGCAGCTTGGGGAGCCTAGCGGGGCAAGAGACCCAGTACTTC. Encoded protein: CASSLGSLAGQETQYF.

This clonotype was picked up a small number of times. The CDR3: CASRGLAVIYEQFF. CDR3 DNA sequence: TGTGCCAGCAGGGGACTAGCAGTAATTTATGAGCAGTTCTTC. The V gene is TRBV6-1, the J gene TRBJ2-1; TRBD2 aligns across 9 bases. The CDR3 is 14 residues long. Germline V gives CDR1 MNHNS, CDR2 SASEGT. The ends lost 6 bases at V and 8 bases at J; junction bases unmatched: 8.

Only a few counts were recorded for this clonotype. The chain carries TRBV7-2 and TRBJ2-1; 7 bases fit TRBD2. In germline, CDR1 is SGHTA, CDR2 FQGNSA. After removal of 4 bases from V and 10 bases from J, the junction contained 4 bases not matched to a gene. The CDR3 has 12 residues. CDR3: CASSSGTIEQFF. The CDR3 nucleotides read TGTGCCAGCAGCTCCGGGACTATCGAGCAGTTCTTC.

This clonotype was picked up a small number of times. The rearrangement joins TRBV6-1 to TRBJ2-7; D gene unclear. V dropped 7 bases and J dropped 5 bases, with 15 bases sitting between them. The CDR3 consists of 13 residues. Germline CDR1 reads MNHNS; CDR2 reads SASEGT. The CDR3 region is CASTPARPDEQYF. For the CDR3, the DNA is TGTGCCAGCACCCCCGCTAGGCCGGACGAGCAGTACTTC.

DNA of the CDR3: TGTGCCATCAAAGGGGGCGCCAACGAGCAGTACTTC. This codes for CAIKGGANEQYF. V is TRBV10-3 and J is TRBJ2-7; 7 bases line up with TRBD1. CDR1 is ENHRY, CDR2 SYGVKD, per germline. The V gene end was trimmed by 7 bases and the J gene end by 5 bases; junction bases not matched to a gene: 5. The CDR3 totals 12 residues.

This chain connects TRBV7-9 to TRBJ2-1; TRBD2 matches 7 bases. The CDR3 totals 11 residues. Germline assignment: CDR1 SEHNR and CDR2 FQNEAQ (reference sequence). The trim removed 8 bases at V and 9 bases at J, leaving 4 bases unmatched. CDR3 bases: TGTGCCAGCGGACTAGGCACTGAGCAGTTCTTC. Protein sequence: CASGLGTEQFF.

This clonotype was seen only a few times. The chain combines TRBV9 with TRBJ2-5; D call uncertain. Trimming stripped 4 bases from V and 3 bases from J, with 16 bases between. The CDR3 covers 15 residues. Germline CDR1 SGDLS, CDR2 YYNGEE. The CDR3 protein is CASSSSHGMKETQYF. CDR3 bases: TGTGCCAGCAGCTCCTCTCATGGGATGAAAGAGACCCAGTACTTC.

This clonotype was seen repeatedly, ten times or more. Here the CDR3 reads CSASLGLAPFF. The DNA for the CDR3 is TGCAGTGCTAGTTTGGGACTAGCGCCGTTCTTC. This sequence joins TRBV20-1 and TRBJ2-1; 10 positions match TRBD2. CDR1 DFQATT and CDR2 SNEGSKA come from the germline V gene (reference sequence). The junction had 5 bases not matched to a gene; V was cut back by 3 bases and J by 15 bases. CDR3 length equals 11 residues.

V gene TRBV4-3 combines with J gene TRBJ2-1; D is tentatively TRBD1 or TRBD2 (6 bases each). V lost 1 base and J lost 8, with 21 bases in between. Germline V gives CDR1 LGHNA, CDR2 YSLEER. CDR3 size: 17 residues. The DNA for the CDR3 is TGCGCCAGCAGCCAAGGGAGGGGGGAACTAAATTACGATGAGCAGTTCTTC. This gives the protein CASSQGRGELNYDEQFF.